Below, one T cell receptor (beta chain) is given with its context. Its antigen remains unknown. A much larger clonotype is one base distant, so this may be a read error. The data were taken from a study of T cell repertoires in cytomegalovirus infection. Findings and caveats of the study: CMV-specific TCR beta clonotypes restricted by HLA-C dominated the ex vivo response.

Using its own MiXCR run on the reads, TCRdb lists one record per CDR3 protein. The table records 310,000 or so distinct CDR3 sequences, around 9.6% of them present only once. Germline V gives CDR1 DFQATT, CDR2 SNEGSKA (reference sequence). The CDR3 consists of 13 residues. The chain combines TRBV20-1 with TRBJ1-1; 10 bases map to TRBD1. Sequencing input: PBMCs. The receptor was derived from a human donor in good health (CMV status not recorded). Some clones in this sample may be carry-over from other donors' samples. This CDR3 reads CRADRDRGTEAFF. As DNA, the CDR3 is TGCAGAGCTGACCGGGACAGGGGCACTGAAGCTTTCTTT.